These T cell receptor beta chains were read from a single sample in a study of blood T cell repertoires in COVID-19. Clones were sequenced by immunoSEQ multiplex PCR, and TCRdb holds only the in-frame ones, with some missing. The sample yields 200,000 to 250,000 clones, about 80% seen once. Material for sequencing was PBMCs or T cells enriched from blood (not recorded which). These receptor sequences come from a man aged 35 to 55 who had recovered from COVID-19. Both conserved end residues are part of each CDR3. The D gene is left open where the match is weak. Size values are once, few and many counts, or a class for expanded clones, and some rows have none.

CDR3aa	CDR3nt	abundance	v_gene	j_gene	d_gene
CASSTPTGYGYTF	TGTGCCAGCAGCACGCCCACCGGCTATGGCTACACCTTC	-	TRBV6-5	TRBJ1-2	-
CASSETRGPLRGAFF	TGTGCCAGCAGTGAAACAAGAGGACCGTTAAGGGGAGCTTTCTTT	-	TRBV2	TRBJ1-1	-
CASSLAGGPGTDTQYF	TGCGCCAGCAGCTTGGCGGGGGGGCCGGGCACAGATACGCAGTATTTT	-	TRBV5-1	TRBJ2-3	TRBD2
CATAKAGTDTQYF	TGTGCCACCGCCAAGGCGGGCACAGATACGCAGTATTTT	-	TRBV19	TRBJ2-3	-
CASSPTGVGSPLHF	TGTGCCAGCAGCCCGACCGGAGTAGGATCACCCCTCCACTTT	few	TRBV14	TRBJ1-6	-
CASSLAGQGIRGQYF	TGCGCCAGCAGCTTGGCGGGACAGGGGATTAGGGGGCAGTACTTC	-	TRBV5-1	TRBJ2-7	TRBD1
CASSFSIASTDTQYF	TGCGCCAGCAGCTTCTCGATAGCAAGCACAGATACGCAGTATTTT	-	TRBV5-1	TRBJ2-3	-
CASSFTGYGYTF	TGTGCCAGCAGTTTCACGGGGTATGGCTACACCTTC	few	TRBV12-3/TRBV12-4	TRBJ1-2	-
CASSYTGTGGNQPQHF	TGTGCCAGCAGTTACACCGGGACAGGGGGCAATCAGCCCCAGCATTTT	-	TRBV28	TRBJ1-5	TRBD1
CASSLTGTSGNEQFF	TGTGCCAGCAGCTTAACGGGGACTAGCGGGAATGAGCAGTTCTTC	-	TRBV7-3	TRBJ2-1	TRBD2
CASSVGSTGGSGNTIYF	TGTGCCAGCAGCGTAGGATCAACAGGGGGCTCTGGAAACACCATATATTTT	-	TRBV9	TRBJ1-3	TRBD1
CASSYPLAGGIETQYF	TGTGCCAGCAGTTACCCACTAGCGGGAGGGATAGAGACCCAGTACTTC	-	TRBV6-5	TRBJ2-5	TRBD2
CASSRNRGISSYNEQFF	TGTGCCAGCAGCCGGAACAGGGGTATCAGCTCCTACAATGAGCAGTTCTTC	-	TRBV7-2	TRBJ2-1	TRBD1
CASRRGTGEADTEAFF	TGTGCCAGCAGAAGAGGGACAGGGGAGGCAGACACTGAAGCTTTCTTT	-	TRBV9	TRBJ1-1	TRBD1
CASSPHRGMETQYF	TGTGCCAGCAGTCCCCACAGGGGAATGGAGACCCAGTACTTC	once	TRBV27	TRBJ2-5	TRBD1
CASSDSDRNTEAFF	TGTGCCAGCAGTGACTCCGACAGGAACACTGAAGCTTTCTTT	few	TRBV6-4	TRBJ1-1	-
CSVRTLDGYTF	TGCAGCGTTAGGACTCTCGATGGCTACACCTTC	few	TRBV29-1	TRBJ1-2	-
CATSGRSTGGYEQYF	TGTGCCACCAGTGGTCGTTCAACAGGGGGTTACGAGCAGTACTTC	-	TRBV24-1	TRBJ2-7	TRBD1
CASSFNQGVNEQFF	TGTGCCAGCAGCTTTAACCAGGGTGTCAATGAGCAGTTCTTC	-	TRBV11-2	TRBJ2-1	-
CASSPSGAREQFF	TGTGCCAGCAGCCCCTCAGGTGCCCGAGAGCAGTTCTTC	many	TRBV7-9	TRBJ2-1	-
CASSVGPGQGYTGELFF	TGTGCCAGCAGCGTAGGTCCGGGACAGGGGTACACCGGGGAGCTGTTTTTT	-	TRBV11-2	TRBJ2-2	TRBD1
CASSRAGYTDTQYF	TGTGCCAGCAGCCGAGCGGGGTACACAGATACGCAGTATTTT	-	TRBV7-9	TRBJ2-3	TRBD2
CASSLGAGLIYEQYF	TGCGCCAGCAGCTTGGGGGCGGGCCTAATCTACGAGCAGTACTTC	few	TRBV5-1	TRBJ2-7	-
CASSLGRIPNTGELFF	TGCGCCAGCAGCTTAGGCAGGATACCGAACACCGGGGAGCTGTTTTTT	-	TRBV5-1	TRBJ2-2	-
CASSELRSGEQFF	TGTGCCAGCAGTGAATTGCGGTCTGGCGAGCAGTTCTTC	-	TRBV25-1	TRBJ2-1	-
CASSFGSNTEAFF	TGTGCCAGCAGTTTCGGGAGCAACACTGAAGCTTTCTTT	-	TRBV27	TRBJ1-1	-
CASSFSNTNDKQETQYF	TGTGCCAGCAGTTTCTCCAACACCAATGACAAACAAGAGACCCAGTACTTC	-	TRBV6-2/TRBV6-3	TRBJ2-5	-
CASSKTQGVSTDTQYF	TGCGCCAGCAGCAAAACTCAGGGGGTAAGCACAGATACGCAGTATTTT	-	TRBV4-3	TRBJ2-3	TRBD1
CASSLEGARIQGQFF	TGCGCCAGCAGCTTGGAGGGGGCGCGGATTCAGGGGCAGTTCTTC	-	TRBV5-1	TRBJ2-1	TRBD1
CASRDWARRDTEAFF	TGTGCCAGCAGAGATTGGGCCCGGAGGGACACTGAAGCTTTCTTT	-	TRBV6-5	TRBJ1-1	-
CASSDTGTSPLHF	TGTGCCAGCAGTGACACAGGGACTTCACCCCTCCACTTT	-	TRBV6-4	TRBJ1-6	-
CASSERLAVHYEQYF	TGCGCCAGCAGTGAGAGACTAGCGGTTCACTACGAGCAGTACTTC	-	TRBV10-2	TRBJ2-7	TRBD2
CASSYWRSSYEQYF	TGTGCCAGCAGTTACTGGCGGAGCTCCTACGAGCAGTACTTC	-	TRBV6-5	TRBJ2-7	-
CSASTRGQGNSPLHF	TGCAGTGCTAGTACCCGGGGACAGGGTAATTCACCCCTCCACTTT	-	TRBV20-1	TRBJ1-6	TRBD1
CATSSPGQGVYQETQYF	TGTGCCACCAGCAGTCCAGGACAGGGAGTGTACCAAGAGACCCAGTACTTC	-	TRBV15	TRBJ2-5	TRBD1
CASSLRETEAFF	TGTGCCAGCAGCCTGCGGGAGACTGAAGCTTTCTTT	-	TRBV5-4	TRBJ1-1	-
CASSLGSYGYTF	TGTGCCAGCAGTTTAGGCTCCTATGGCTACACCTTC	many	TRBV28	TRBJ1-2	-
CAISASDSGYSNQPQHF	TGTGCCATCAGTGCATCCGACAGTGGGTATAGCAATCAGCCCCAGCATTTT	-	TRBV10-3	TRBJ1-5	-
CASSLSLSYEQYF	TGTGCCAGCAGTTTATCCCTTTCCTACGAGCAGTACTTC	-	TRBV27	TRBJ2-7	-
CASSAIQGSGNTIYF	TGCGCCAGCAGCGCGATACAGGGCTCTGGAAACACCATATATTTT	-	TRBV5-1	TRBJ1-3	-
CSVVGTSGRAWNTGELFF	TGCAGCGTGGTAGGGACTAGCGGGAGGGCCTGGAACACCGGGGAGCTGTTTTTT	-	TRBV29-1	TRBJ2-2	TRBD2
CASGDRDNSPLHF	TGTGCCAGCGGGGACAGGGATAATTCACCCCTCCACTTT	few	TRBV27	TRBJ1-6	TRBD1